Below, 24 T cell receptor beta chains from the same sample are listed, as sequenced in a study of T-cell reconstitution after alpha-beta-depleted transplantation in children (dated by TCRdb to the mid-2010s). Library preparation employed PCR. Instrument on record: Illumina HiSeq 2500. Molecular barcoding was employed in the preparation of TCR libraries, with unique molecular identifiers being used to normalize TCRbeta repertoire quantification. TCRdb itself trimmed the public reads at Q25 with fastp, ran MiXCR and retained productive beta chains. CDR3 protein duplicates are merged, each entry listing the most common genes and DNA. In this sample the table shows hundreds of thousands of distinct CDR3 sequences, approximately 10% of which occur a single time. The ten biggest clones cover over 5% of the sample. The specimen was PBMCs from the stem cell graft donor, collected from the stem cell graft. The origin of the receptors is a human donor who donated a stem cell graft to a child with acute lymphoblastic leukemia.

This clonotype has more than one count but fewer than ten. The chain employs TRBV5-1 and TRBJ2-6; 7 bases agree with TRBD1. This CDR3 is 15 amino acids long. V shed 0 bases, J shed 9 bases, and the junction held 6 bases outside the gene matches. Germline CDR1 reads SGHRS; CDR2 reads YFSETQ. The DNA of the CDR3 is TGCGCCAGCAGCTTGGGGGACAGTGGAAGCAACGTCCTGACTTTC. Amino acid sequence: CASSLGDSGSNVLTF.

CDR3 loop: CASSLVVQGSGANVLTF. The DNA for the CDR3 is TGTGCCAGCAGTTTAGTCGTACAGGGGTCTGGGGCCAACGTCCTGACTTTC. The chain employs TRBV12-3 or TRBV12-4 and TRBJ2-6, with 7 nucleotides matching TRBD1. The CDR3 contains 17 residues. Trimming cost V 1 base and J 1 base; bases outside gene matches: 4.

This clonotype was recorded a few times. V is TRBV15 and J is TRBJ2-7, with TRBD1 as a possible D gene (6 bases). The CDR3 runs 14 residues. Trimming removed 3 bases at V and 1 base at J, with 10 bases between. Germline loops: CDR1 LNHNV, CDR2 YYDKDF (reference sequence). The CDR3 region has the DNA TGTGCCACCAGCAGGGAGAGGGGGTCCTACGAGCAGTACTTC. As protein: CATSRERGSYEQYF.

The chain combines TRBV9 with TRBJ2-3; 8 nucleotides match TRBD1. Germline V gene lookup returns CDR1 SGDLS and CDR2 YYNGEE. The CDR3 contains 16 residues. V shed 0 bases and J 0 bases; nucleotides not matched to a gene: 3. The DNA of the CDR3 is TGTGCCAGCAGCGTAGTGGCAGGGGGCAGCACAGATACGCAGTATTTT. This sequence encodes CASSVVAGGSTDTQYF.

Many counts were recorded for this clonotype. The chain uses TRBV29-1 and TRBJ2-3, with TRBD1 identical over 9 bases. J gave up 4 bases and V 6 bases, and 8 bases lay outside the gene matches. The CDR3 is made up of 14 amino acids. Germline V gene data show CDR1 as SQVTM and CDR2 as ANQGSEA. In DNA form, the CDR3 reads TGCAGCGTCCGTAGACAGGGGGAGGCAGATACGCAGTATTTT. As protein: CSVRRQGEADTQYF.

This clonotype appeared a few times. J is TRBJ2-7 and V is TRBV6-5; 10 bases are shared with TRBD2. CDR3 length equals 14 residues. Germline V gene lookup returns CDR1 MNHEY and CDR2 SVGAGI. With 4 bases clipped from V and 5 bases from J, the junction kept 5 bases outside the gene matches. CDR3 coding DNA: TGTGCCAGCAGTTCAGCGGGGGGGTTTAACGAGCAGTACTTC. Amino acids: CASSSAGGFNEQYF.

This clonotype occurred a few times. The chain combines TRBV6-1 with TRBJ2-7; 9 nucleotides match TRBD1. V was clipped by 4 bases and J by 3 bases; unmatched bases: 7. The CDR3 spans 15 residues. Looked up from germline, CDR1 is MNHNS and CDR2 is SASEGT. CDR3 nucleotides: TGTGCCAGCAGTGTTGCCGGGACAGGGAACTACGAGCAGTACTTC. This sequence encodes CASSVAGTGNYEQYF.

This chain connects TRBV12-3 or TRBV12-4 to TRBJ1-1, with D unresolved. The CDR3 extends over 13 amino acids. The germline V and J ends were trimmed by 3 bases and 6 bases, with 11 bases remaining between them. This chain's CDR3 is CASSFSTAAEAFF. The CDR3 region has the DNA TGTGCCAGCAGTTTTTCCACGGCAGCTGAAGCTTTCTTT.

This clonotype has a count of ten or more. The chain uses TRBV7-9 and TRBJ2-2; 8 bases agree with TRBD1. Germline V lookup: CDR1 SEHNR, CDR2 FQNEAQ (reference sequence). Trimming cost V 5 bases and J 4 bases; bases outside gene matches: 9. This CDR3 is built from 16 residues. The CDR3 protein is CASSRRTGFVTGELFF. The DNA for the CDR3 is TGTGCCAGCAGCCGCCGGACAGGGTTCGTCACCGGGGAGCTGTTTTTT.

This rearrangement joins TRBV19 to TRBJ1-1, with a tentative D call TRBD1 (6 bases). Trimming left V 3 bases short and J 5 bases short, with 19 bases between. The germline V gene encodes CDR1 LNHDA and CDR2 SQIVND (reference sequence). The CDR3 length is 16 residues. CDR3 nucleotide sequence: TGTGCCAGTAGTATCAACAGGGATCCGATGGGGACTGAAGCTTTCTTT. Translated: CASSINRDPMGTEAFF. The full variable domain, its missing parts supplied by reference TRBV19 and TRBJ1-1, is DGGITQSPKYLFRKEGQNVTLSCEQNLNHDAMYWYRQDPGQGLRLIYYSQIVNDFQKGDIAEGYSVSREKKESFPLTVTSAQKNPTAFYLCASSINRDPMGTEAFFGQGTRLTVV.

V usage is TRBV6-2 or TRBV6-3 and J usage is TRBJ1-5, with D perhaps matching TRBD1 (5 bases). The CDR3 covers 13 residues. Trimming cost V 4 bases and J 5 bases, with 9 bases left between them. Germline CDR1 and CDR2: MNHEY and SVGEGT. This CDR3 is CASSWGEDQPQHF. The CDR3 DNA is TGTGCCAGCAGTTGGGGGGAGGATCAGCCCCAGCATTTT.

The J gene is TRBJ2-5, the V gene TRBV6-1; TRBD2 is a possible D gene (6 bases). In germline, CDR1 is MNHNS, CDR2 SASEGT. CDR3 length: 15 amino acids. V was pared by 5 bases and J by 4 bases, with 17 bases between. DNA of the CDR3: TGTGCCAGCAGTCTTAGGGCCCAGGGAGGAGAGACCCAGTACTTC. Residues: CASSLRAQGGETQYF.

This clonotype was detected a few times. CDR3 region: CAIRRDSNQPQHF. CDR3 nucleotides: TGTGCCATCAGAAGGGACAGCAATCAGCCCCAGCATTTT. The chain couples TRBV10-3 to TRBJ1-5, with TRBD1 as a possible D gene (5 bases). V was clipped by 6 bases and J by 1 base, with 7 bases between them. In germline, CDR1 is ENHRY, CDR2 SYGVKD. This CDR3 is built from 13 residues.

CDR3: CASSLSWSGGREVEAFF. CDR3 nucleotide sequence: TGTGCCAGCAGCTTATCCTGGTCAGGGGGACGTGAAGTTGAAGCTTTCTTT. V gene TRBV11-3 combines with J gene TRBJ1-1; 7 bases align to TRBD1. The CDR3 extends over 17 amino acids. Germline-derived CDR1 and CDR2 are SGHNT and YENEEA. Germline trimming cut 2 bases from V and 7 bases from J; bases unmatched to any gene: 16.

This clonotype showed up many times. The chain combines TRBV5-1 with TRBJ1-2; 8 positions match TRBD1. The CDR3 has 15 amino acids. J lost 5 bases, V lost 0 bases, and 6 bases had no gene match. Germline CDR1 is SGHRS and CDR2 is YFSETQ. DNA for the CDR3: TGCGCCAGCAGCTTGGCCGCGAACAGGGGGTATGGCTACACCTTC. Its translation is CASSLAANRGYGYTF.

The J gene is TRBJ1-1, the V gene TRBV20-1; D ambiguous. With 5 bases removed from V and 1 base from J, the gap between germline ends came to 8 bases. CDR3 length equals 12 residues. Germline assignment: CDR1 DFQATT and CDR2 SNEGSKA (reference sequence). The CDR3 reads CSAPWGNTEAFF. The CDR3 DNA sequence: TGCAGTGCTCCGTGGGGGAACACTGAAGCTTTCTTT.

This clonotype was detected ten times or more. This chain links TRBV7-9 with TRBJ2-5; possibly TRBD1 for D (6 bases). Germline-derived CDR1 and CDR2 are SEHNR and FQNEAQ (reference sequence). Trimming pared 1 base from V and 2 bases from J, leaving 11 bases between. The CDR3 runs to 15 residues. The CDR3 is CASSLVRGSQETQYF. CDR3 DNA: TGTGCCAGCAGCTTAGTCAGGGGAAGTCAAGAGACCCAGTACTTC.

This clonotype was observed a few times. V usage is TRBV30 and J usage is TRBJ2-7; TRBD1 might be the D (6 bases). The V gene's germline CDR1 is GTSNPN and CDR2 SVGIG (reference sequence). V shed 5 bases and J shed 5 bases, with 25 bases lying between them. The CDR3 is 16 residues long. CDR3 region: CAWGWGQGPSMDEQYF. The CDR3 nucleotides are TGTGCCTGGGGGTGGGGGCAGGGGCCTTCGATGGACGAGCAGTACTTC.

This clonotype has just a few counts. The rearrangement links TRBV29-1 to TRBJ1-2; D call uncertain. The germline gives CDR1 SQVTM, CDR2 ANQGSEA. Trimming pared 6 bases from V and 4 bases from J, leaving 24 bases between. CDR3 size: 16 residues. The CDR3 protein is CSVPLTSTQVPYGYTF. CDR3 nucleotide sequence: TGCAGCGTACCACTGACTTCTACGCAGGTACCCTATGGCTACACCTTC.

The V gene is TRBV11-2, the J gene TRBJ1-4; 10 nucleotides match TRBD1. The CDR3 extends over 17 amino acids. V lost 5 bases and J lost 5; bases outside the gene matches: 11. Germline CDR1 and CDR2: SGHAT and FQNNGV. The CDR3 bases are TGTGCCAGCAGCCCAAGACCTCCGGGACAGGGGAATGAAAAACTGTTTTTT. This sequence encodes CASSPRPPGQGNEKLFF.

V is TRBV6-5 and J is TRBJ1-2, with D possibly matching TRBD1 (5 bases). Trimming cost V 2 bases and J 3 bases, with 10 bases left between them. The V gene's germline CDR1 is MNHEY and CDR2 SVGAGI. The CDR3 is made up of 14 amino acids. The DNA for the CDR3 is TGTGCCAGCAGTTACGGGGCGCGTGACTATGGCTACACCTTC. It is translated as CASSYGARDYGYTF.

This rearrangement joins TRBV7-2 to TRBJ1-3; D unresolved. Trimming cost V 4 bases and J 3 bases, with 13 bases left between them. The CDR3 has 15 residues. CDR1 is SGHTA, CDR2 FQGNSA, per germline. The CDR3 reads CASSYDLPLGNTIYF. The CDR3 nucleotides read TGTGCCAGCAGCTACGATCTACCCCTTGGAAACACCATATATTTT.

There are many counts of this clonotype. The chain has TRBV6-5 and TRBJ2-7; 8 nucleotides align to TRBD1. The CDR3 is 13 residues long. CDR1 is MNHEY and CDR2 is SVGAGI in the germline V gene. J lost 3 bases, V lost 5 bases, and 3 bases had no gene match. CDR3 DNA sequence: TGTGCCAGCAGTCCACAGGGGGTCTACGAGCAGTACTTC. Translation gives CASSPQGVYEQYF.

In this sample, this clonotype turned up a few times. This rearrangement joins TRBV20-1 to TRBJ2-7; weak D call: TRBD2 (5 bases). The CDR3 has 16 amino acids. CDR1 is DFQATT and CDR2 is SNEGSKA in the germline V gene (reference sequence). Trimming stripped 5 bases from V and 0 bases from J, with 20 bases between. This chain's CDR3 is CSADIRTREFSYEQYF. In DNA form, the CDR3 reads TGCAGTGCTGACATCCGCACGAGGGAATTCTCCTACGAGCAGTACTTC.